This TCR beta chain was observed in a study of shared clonotypes between healthy human individuals. Study-level points and caveats: Shared across a few donors were roughly 4.8% of the naive CD4 clonotypes.

Only in-frame clones appear in the TCRdb table, and some are missing; sequencing was by immunoSEQ multiplex PCR. The sample lists millions of clones; 95% were seen once. CDR1 is MDHEN and CDR2 is SYDVKM in the germline V gene. The CDR3 loop spans 12 amino acids. Trimming removed 2 bases at V and 2 bases at J, with 3 bases between. With respect to this clone: The antigen remains unidentified. Within the sample, other DNA sequences also encode this same CDR3.

Source material: naive CD4+ T cells sorted from blood. Subset meaning: CD45RA+ positively selected. V is TRBV28 and J is TRBJ1-2, with D unclear. The source is a man aged 18-30 years in good health. The CDR3 here is CASSLRNYGYTF. In nucleotides, the CDR3 is TGTGCCAGCAGTTTAAGGAACTATGGCTACACCTTC.